This TCR beta chain was sequenced during a study of response to subunit inactivated influenza vaccine listed by TCRdb under 2018. Regarding the research as a whole: Deep quantitative profiling of the T cell receptor repertoire was used in the study to follow responses to a trivalent subunit inactivated influenza vaccine.

Looking up the germline V gene yields CDR1 SQVTM and CDR2 ANQGSEA. Taken from cysteine to phenylalanine, the CDR3 has 12 residues. Only the CDR3 region is kept as DNA, spanning 36 bases read in frame from base 1. Libraries were built with RT-PCR. The sequencing machine was an Illumina HiSeq 2500. Clones were called with MiXCR by TCRdb after fastp trimmed the public reads at Q25, and only in-frame beta chains were retained. When rows share a CDR3 protein, they turn into one entry using the most common DNA and genes. For this sample the table gives 500,000 to 600,000 distinct CDR3 sequences, of which about 7.6% were detected only once. The ten top clones hold 13% of the sample. General findings and caveats noted by the study authors: The authors suggested that each seasonal influenza vaccination may recruit only a limited number of new T cells.

Points on this clonotype: It lacks a known antigen. No base quality values were provided; no much bigger clone lies one nucleotide off.

The starting material was PBMCs from blood, obtained less than 30 months after vaccination. This receptor chain uses TRBV29-1 and TRBJ2-5; TRBD2 is possibly the D segment (7 matching bases). The sequence came from a man between 50 and 69 years old who received an inactivated influenza vaccine. Donor details come from another sample of the same person, matched by shared clones. The bases are TGCAGTATCCGGGGGGCAAGGGAGACCCAGTACTTC. Protein translation: CSIRGARETQYF.